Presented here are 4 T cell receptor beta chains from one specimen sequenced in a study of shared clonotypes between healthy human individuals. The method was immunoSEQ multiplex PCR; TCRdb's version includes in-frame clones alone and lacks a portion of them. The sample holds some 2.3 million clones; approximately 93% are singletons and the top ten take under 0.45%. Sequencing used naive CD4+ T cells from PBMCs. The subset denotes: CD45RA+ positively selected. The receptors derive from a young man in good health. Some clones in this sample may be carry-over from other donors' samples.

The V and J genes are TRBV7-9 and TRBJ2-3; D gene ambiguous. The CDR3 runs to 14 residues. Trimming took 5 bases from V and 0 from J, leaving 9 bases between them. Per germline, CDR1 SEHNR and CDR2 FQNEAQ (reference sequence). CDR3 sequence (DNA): TGTGCCAGCAGCCAACTGGGTAGCACAGATACGCAGTATTTT. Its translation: CASSQLGSTDTQYF. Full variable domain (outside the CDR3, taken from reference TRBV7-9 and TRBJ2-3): DTGVSQNPRHKITKRGQNVTFRCDPISEHNRLYWYRQTLGQGPEFLTYFQNEAQLEKSRLLSDRFSAERPKGSFSTLEIQRTEQGDSAMYLCASSQLGSTDTQYFGPGTRLTVL.

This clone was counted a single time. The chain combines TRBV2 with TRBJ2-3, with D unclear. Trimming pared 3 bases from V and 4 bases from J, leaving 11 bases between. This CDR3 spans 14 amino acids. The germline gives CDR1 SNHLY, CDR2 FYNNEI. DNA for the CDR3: TGTGCCAGCAGTGATGGGCTAGTTCCAGATACGCAGTATTTT. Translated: CASSDGLVPDTQYF.

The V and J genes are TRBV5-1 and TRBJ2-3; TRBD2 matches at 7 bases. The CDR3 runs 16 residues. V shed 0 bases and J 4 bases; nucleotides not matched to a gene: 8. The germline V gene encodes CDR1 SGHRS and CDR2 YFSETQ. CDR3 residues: CASSLAGAGAADTQYF. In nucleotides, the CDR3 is TGCGCCAGCAGCTTGGCTGGGGCGGGAGCAGCAGATACGCAGTATTTT.

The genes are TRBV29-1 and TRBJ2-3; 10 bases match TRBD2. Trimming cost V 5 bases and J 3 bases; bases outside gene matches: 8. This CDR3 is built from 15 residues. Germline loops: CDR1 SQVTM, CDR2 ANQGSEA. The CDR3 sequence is CSVPSPSGSTDTQYF. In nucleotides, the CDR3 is TGCAGCGTTCCCAGTCCTAGCGGGAGTACAGATACGCAGTATTTT.